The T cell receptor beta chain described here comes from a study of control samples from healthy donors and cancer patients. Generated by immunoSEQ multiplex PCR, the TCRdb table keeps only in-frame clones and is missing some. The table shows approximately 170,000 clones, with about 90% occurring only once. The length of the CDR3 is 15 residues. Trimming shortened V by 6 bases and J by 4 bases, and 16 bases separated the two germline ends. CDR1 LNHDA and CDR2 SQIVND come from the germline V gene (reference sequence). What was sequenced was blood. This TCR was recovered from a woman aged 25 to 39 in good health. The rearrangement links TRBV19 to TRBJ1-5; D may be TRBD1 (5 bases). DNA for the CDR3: TGTGCCAGTAGGACTACTCGACAGAGAAATCAGCCCCAGCATTTT. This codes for CASRTTRQRNQPQHF.